This TCR beta chain stems from a study of PD-L1 blockade in urothelial cancer. Trimming took off 3 bases at V and 2 bases at J, with 4 bases between the two ends. The CDR3 loop spans 12 amino acids. Germline V CDR1 and CDR2: SEHNR, FQNEAQ (reference sequence). Repertoires were generated with immunoSEQ multiplex PCR, while TCRdb's copy carries only in-frame clones and drops some. The sample shows some 48,000 clones, around 87% of them seen only once. The time point: peripheral blood 6 weeks after treatment start. Sequencing used PBMCs, obtained around atezolizumab (anti-PD-L1) treatment. The V and J genes are TRBV7-9 and TRBJ2-5; D remains unclear. This sequence originates from a man aged 55 to 70 with urothelial cancer. In nucleotides, the CDR3 is TGTGCCAGCAGCTTTACTCAAGAGACCCAGTACTTC. It encodes CASSFTQETQYF. Complete variable domain (other parts from reference TRBV7-9 and TRBJ2-5): DTGVSQNPRHKITKRGQNVTFRCDPISEHNRLYWYRQTLGQGPEFLTYFQNEAQLEKSRLLSDRFSAERPKGSFSTLEIQRTEQGDSAMYLCASSFTQETQYFGPGTRLLVL.